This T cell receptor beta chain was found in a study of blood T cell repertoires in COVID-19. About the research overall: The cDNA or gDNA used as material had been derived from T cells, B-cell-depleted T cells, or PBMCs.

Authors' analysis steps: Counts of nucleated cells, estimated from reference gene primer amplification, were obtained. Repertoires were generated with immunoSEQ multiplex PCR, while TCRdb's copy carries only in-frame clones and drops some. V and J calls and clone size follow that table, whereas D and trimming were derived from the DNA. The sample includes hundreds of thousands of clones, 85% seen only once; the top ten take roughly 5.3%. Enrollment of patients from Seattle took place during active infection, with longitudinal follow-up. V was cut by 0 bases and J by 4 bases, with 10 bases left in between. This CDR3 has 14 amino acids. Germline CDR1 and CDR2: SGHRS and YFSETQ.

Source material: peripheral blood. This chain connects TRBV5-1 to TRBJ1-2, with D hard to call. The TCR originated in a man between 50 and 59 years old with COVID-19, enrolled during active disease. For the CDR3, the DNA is TGCGCCAGCAGCTTGGACAGAAACCCCTATGGCTACACCTTC. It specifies CASSLDRNPYGYTF.